The present TCR beta chain was sequenced within a study of blood T cell repertoires in COVID-19. Looking at the study overall: The samples span acute and convalescent COVID-19 from the United States, Italy and Spain.

CDR1 KGHDR and CDR2 SFDVKD come from the germline V gene. The CDR3 spans 18 residues. V lost 3 bases to trimming and J lost 3 bases; unmatched junction nucleotides: 7. In the original workflow: Quantification of nucleated cells was approximated via reference gene primer amplification. Measured with immunoSEQ multiplex PCR; TCRdb has only the in-frame clones, and not every one. The V and J calls and the clone size are those of that table, but D and trimming were determined from the DNA. The sample comprises approximately 140,000 clones, 84% of which are singletons, and about 8.9% rests with the top ten. A Seattle source enrolled patients during active infection and followed them longitudinally. This clone has only one observation.

This sequence originates from a man aged 25 to 40 with COVID-19, enrolled during active disease. Sequencing used peripheral blood. V gene TRBV24-1 combines with J gene TRBJ2-3, with 14 bases fitting TRBD2. CDR3 bases: TGTGCCACCAGTGATCGGGGACTAGCGGGAGTTAGAACAGATACGCAGTATTTT. Residues: CATSDRGLAGVRTDTQYF.